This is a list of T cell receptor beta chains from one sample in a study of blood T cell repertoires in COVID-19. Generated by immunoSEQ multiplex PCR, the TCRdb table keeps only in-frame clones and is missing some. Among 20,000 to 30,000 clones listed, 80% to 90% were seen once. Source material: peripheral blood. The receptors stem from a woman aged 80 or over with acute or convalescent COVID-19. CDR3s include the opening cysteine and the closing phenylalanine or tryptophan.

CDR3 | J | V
CASSQTGDTGELFF | TRBJ2-2 | TRBV19
CASSFDQGPETQYF | TRBJ2-5 | TRBV6-2/TRBV6-3
CASSPPQGAAAEAFF | TRBJ1-1 | TRBV18
CSVDSLRGETQYF | TRBJ2-5 | TRBV29-1
CASSLRQGLDGYTF | TRBJ1-2 | TRBV5-1
CASSETEAPYYQPQHF | TRBJ1-5 | TRBV2
CASSLVSLAAQYF | TRBJ2-3 | TRBV5-5
CATGASGTDTQYF | TRBJ2-3 | TRBV19
CASSWVGQNIQYF | TRBJ2-4 | TRBV5-6
CASRPGTGYTNTGELFF | TRBJ2-2 | TRBV5-4
CASSLRGGGRQETQYF | TRBJ2-5 | TRBV3-1/TRBV3-2
CASSSYRGVNTEAFF | TRBJ1-1 | TRBV7-2
CASTLTGSGRETQYF | TRBJ2-5 | TRBV7-6
CASSPGLAGGETQYF | TRBJ2-5 | TRBV19
CASSKMAGGRAVDNEQFF | TRBJ2-1 | TRBV21-1
CASSPHDRGGEQFF | TRBJ2-1 | TRBV18
CASRPPATSPAYEQYF | TRBJ2-7 | TRBV6-6
CASSPGQGASYGYTF | TRBJ1-2 | TRBV4-1
CASSPSNPWTGGDYEQYF | TRBJ2-7 | TRBV18